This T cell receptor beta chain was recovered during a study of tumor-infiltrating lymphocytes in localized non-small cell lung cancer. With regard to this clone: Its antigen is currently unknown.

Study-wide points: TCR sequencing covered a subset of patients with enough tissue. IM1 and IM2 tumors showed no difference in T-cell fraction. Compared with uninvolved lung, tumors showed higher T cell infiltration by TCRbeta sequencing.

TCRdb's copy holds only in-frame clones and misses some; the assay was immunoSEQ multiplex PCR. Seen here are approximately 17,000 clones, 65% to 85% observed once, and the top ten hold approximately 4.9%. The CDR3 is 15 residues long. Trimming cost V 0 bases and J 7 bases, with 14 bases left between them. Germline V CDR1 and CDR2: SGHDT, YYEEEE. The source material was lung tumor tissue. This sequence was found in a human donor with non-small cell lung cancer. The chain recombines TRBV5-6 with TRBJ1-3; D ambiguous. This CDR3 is CASSLVSVGSNTIYF. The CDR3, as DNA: TGTGCCAGCAGCTTGGTTTCCGTGGGAAGTAACACCATATATTTT.